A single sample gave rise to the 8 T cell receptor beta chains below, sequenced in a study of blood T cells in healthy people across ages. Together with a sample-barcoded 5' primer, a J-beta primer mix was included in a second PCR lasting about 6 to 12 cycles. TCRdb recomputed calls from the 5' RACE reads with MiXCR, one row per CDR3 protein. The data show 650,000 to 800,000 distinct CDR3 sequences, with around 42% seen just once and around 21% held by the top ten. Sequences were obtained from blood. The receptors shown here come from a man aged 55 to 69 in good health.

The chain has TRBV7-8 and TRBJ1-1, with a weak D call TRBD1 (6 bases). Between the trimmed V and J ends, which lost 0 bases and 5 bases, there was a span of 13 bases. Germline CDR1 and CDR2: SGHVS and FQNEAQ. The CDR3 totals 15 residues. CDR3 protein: CASSLARQGITEAFF. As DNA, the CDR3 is TGTGCCAGCAGCTTAGCGCGTCAGGGGATAACTGAAGCTTTCTTT. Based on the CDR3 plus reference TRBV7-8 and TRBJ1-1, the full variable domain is GAGVSQSPRYKVAKRGQDVALRCDPISGHVSLFWYQQALGQGPEFLTYFQNEAQLDKSGLPSDRFFAERPEGSVSTLKIQRTQQEDSAVYLCASSLARQGITEAFFGQGTRLTVV.

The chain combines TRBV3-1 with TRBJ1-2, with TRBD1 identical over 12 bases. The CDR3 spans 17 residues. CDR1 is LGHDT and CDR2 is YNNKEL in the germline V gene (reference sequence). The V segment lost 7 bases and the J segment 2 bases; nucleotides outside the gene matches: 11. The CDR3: CASTTYRGQGANYGYTF. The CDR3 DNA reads TGTGCCAGCACCACCTACCGGGGACAGGGGGCCAACTATGGCTACACCTTC.

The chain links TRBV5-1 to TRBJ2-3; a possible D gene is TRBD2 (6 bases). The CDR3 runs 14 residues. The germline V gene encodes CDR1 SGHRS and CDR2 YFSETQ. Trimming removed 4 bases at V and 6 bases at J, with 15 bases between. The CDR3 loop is CASSEGGVRDTQYF. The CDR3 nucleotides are TGCGCCAGCAGCGAGGGCGGGGTCCGGGATACGCAGTATTTT.

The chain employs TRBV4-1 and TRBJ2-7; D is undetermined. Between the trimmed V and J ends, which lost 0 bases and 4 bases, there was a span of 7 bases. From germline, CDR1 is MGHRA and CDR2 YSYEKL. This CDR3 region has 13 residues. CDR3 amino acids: CASSQEVRYEQYF. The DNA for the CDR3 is TGCGCCAGCAGCCAAGAAGTCAGGTACGAGCAGTACTTC.

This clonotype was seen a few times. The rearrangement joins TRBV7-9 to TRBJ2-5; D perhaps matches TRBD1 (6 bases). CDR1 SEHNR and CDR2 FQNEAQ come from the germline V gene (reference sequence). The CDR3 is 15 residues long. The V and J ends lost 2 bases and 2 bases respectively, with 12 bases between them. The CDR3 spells CASSLTGLGQETQYF. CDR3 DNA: TGTGCCAGCAGCTTAACAGGGTTAGGGCAAGAGACCCAGTACTTC.

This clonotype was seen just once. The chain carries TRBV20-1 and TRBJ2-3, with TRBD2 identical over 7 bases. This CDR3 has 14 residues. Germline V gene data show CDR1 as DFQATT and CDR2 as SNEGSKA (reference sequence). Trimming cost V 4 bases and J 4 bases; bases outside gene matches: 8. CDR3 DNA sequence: TGCAGTGCTAACCGACTAGCTAGGGCAGATACGCAGTATTTT. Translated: CSANRLARADTQYF.

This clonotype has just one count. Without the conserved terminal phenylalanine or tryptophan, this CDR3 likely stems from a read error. CDR3 sequence: CASRRGRYNEQFL. The CDR3 region has the DNA TGTGCCAGCAGAAGGGGGCGGTACAATGAGCAGTTCTTA. The chain couples TRBV6-2 or TRBV6-3 to TRBJ2-1; 7 nucleotides match TRBD1. Trimming cost V 6 bases and J 4 bases; bases outside gene matches: 3. CDR1 and CDR2 (germline): MNHEY, SVGEGT. This CDR3 spans 13 amino acids.

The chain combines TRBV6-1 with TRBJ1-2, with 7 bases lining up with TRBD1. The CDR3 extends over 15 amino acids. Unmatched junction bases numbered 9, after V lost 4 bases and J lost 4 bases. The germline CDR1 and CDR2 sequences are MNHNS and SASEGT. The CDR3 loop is CASSADRVLIYGYTF. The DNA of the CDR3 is TGTGCCAGCAGTGCTGACAGGGTATTGATCTATGGCTACACCTTC.